One and the same sample provided the 14 T cell receptor beta chains below, sequenced in a study of T cell responses to AZD1222 COVID-19 vaccine. TCRdb's table, derived via immunoSEQ multiplex PCR, lists solely in-frame clones and lacks some. Among approximately 89,000 clones listed, about 92% were seen once. The sequencing here drew on peripheral blood, taken on day 0 of AZD1222 vaccination. These receptors were obtained from an adult in good health.

The J gene is TRBJ2-1, the V gene TRBV29-1, with TRBD2 identical over 10 bases. This CDR3 comprises 15 residues. Germline lookup yields CDR1 SQVTM and CDR2 ANQGSEA. Trimming cost V 5 bases and J 10 bases; bases outside gene matches: 14. The CDR3 sequence is CSVRTSGALSGEQFF. As DNA, the CDR3 is TGCAGCGTTCGGACTAGCGGAGCCCTAAGTGGAGAGCAGTTCTTC.

The DNA of the CDR3 is TGCGCCAGCAGCCCCCGGGACAGGGGTGAAAAACTGTTTTTT. It is translated as CASSPRDRGEKLFF. The chain recombines TRBV5-1 with TRBJ1-4, with TRBD1 identical over 10 bases. V gave up 4 bases and J gave up 7 bases; unmatched junction bases: 4. CDR3 size: 14 residues. CDR1 SGHRS and CDR2 YFSETQ come from the germline V gene.

The V and J genes are TRBV6-9 and TRBJ2-1; 10 bases are shared with TRBD1. CDR3 length equals 18 residues. Germline assignment: CDR1 MNHGY and CDR2 SVAAGI. With 8 bases clipped from V and 3 bases from J, the junction kept 16 bases outside the gene matches. Here the CDR3 reads CASRTPFPGQGGYNEQFF. The CDR3 DNA is TGTGCCAGCCGTACACCTTTCCCCGGACAGGGGGGCTACAATGAGCAGTTCTTC.

Only one count was recorded for this clone. This chain connects TRBV10-3 to TRBJ1-1; D is undetermined. Trimming removed 6 bases at V and 1 base at J, with 12 bases between. This CDR3 comprises 14 residues. Germline V gene lookup returns CDR1 ENHRY and CDR2 SYGVKD. The CDR3 sequence is CAISLDSRNTEAFF. As DNA, the CDR3 is TGTGCCATCAGCCTGGACTCTCGGAACACTGAAGCTTTCTTT.

This chain links TRBV5-1 with TRBJ2-5, with D unclear. V gave up 0 bases and J gave up 5 bases, with 8 bases separating them. CDR3 length: 13 residues. Germline CDR1 SGHRS, CDR2 YFSETQ. The CDR3 bases are TGCGCCAGCAGCTTGGAATTCCAGGAGACCCAGTACTTC. Its protein product is CASSLEFQETQYF.

The chain couples TRBV19 to TRBJ1-5, with 7 bases fitting TRBD1. V shed 4 bases and J 6 bases; nucleotides not matched to a gene: 3. The CDR3 runs to 13 residues. The germline V gene has CDR1 LNHDA and CDR2 SQIVND (reference sequence). The CDR3 nucleotides read TGTGCCAGTAGTACGACAGGGTTTCAGCCCCAGCATTTT. It encodes CASSTTGFQPQHF.

This chain connects TRBV7-9 to TRBJ1-5; D gene ambiguous. V gave up 5 bases and J gave up 5 bases, with 13 bases separating them. The CDR3 runs 14 residues. CDR1 SEHNR and CDR2 FQNEAQ come from the germline V gene (reference sequence). The CDR3 bases are TGTGCCAGCAGCGCGTCCGACTCGTATCAGCCCCAGCATTTT. Its translation: CASSASDSYQPQHF.

CDR3: CASSHRVTGELFF. CDR3 sequence (DNA): TGTGCCAGCAGCCACAGGGTCACCGGGGAGCTGTTTTTT. The rearrangement joins TRBV27 to TRBJ2-2; maybe TRBD1 (6 bases). The CDR3 sequence is 13 residues long. V was cut by 6 bases and J by 4 bases, with 9 bases left in between. Germline assignment: CDR1 MNHEY and CDR2 SMNVEV (reference sequence).

This clone was counted once. J is TRBJ1-1 and V is TRBV4-1, with 8 bases matching TRBD1. Germline-derived CDR1 and CDR2 are MGHRA and YSYEKL. The CDR3 covers 14 residues. V was clipped by 3 bases and J by 1 base; unmatched bases: 1. CDR3 region: CASSQDRENTEAFF. The CDR3 coding sequence is TGCGCCAGCAGCCAGGACAGGGAGAACACTGAAGCTTTCTTT.

The chain combines TRBV5-1 with TRBJ1-4; D gene uncertain. CDR3 length: 13 amino acids. The germline gives CDR1 SGHRS, CDR2 YFSETQ. V lost 3 bases to trimming and J lost 2 bases, with 5 bases between them. Here the CDR3 reads CASSYLTNEKLFF. CDR3 in DNA: TGCGCCAGCAGCTACCTCACTAATGAAAAACTGTTTTTT.

The chain carries TRBV6-5 and TRBJ1-2; TRBD1 aligns across 9 bases. Germline trimming cut 5 bases from V and 9 bases from J; bases unmatched to any gene: 4. CDR1 and CDR2 from the germline V gene are MNHEY and SVGAGI. This CDR3 spans 12 amino acids. The CDR3 nucleotides are TGTGCCAGCAGTCCGGGACAGGGCCGCTACACCTTC. The encoded protein is CASSPGQGRYTF.

J is TRBJ2-1 and V is TRBV7-9; 8 bases map to TRBD2. Germline loops: CDR1 SEHNR, CDR2 FQNEAQ (reference sequence). V gave up 1 base and J gave up 7 bases; unmatched junction bases: 9. The CDR3 has 16 residues. The CDR3 region is CASSLGSREGRNEQFF. The CDR3 nucleotides read TGTGCCAGCAGCTTAGGTAGCCGGGAGGGCCGGAATGAGCAGTTCTTC.

The rearrangement joins TRBV27 to TRBJ2-2; possibly TRBD2 for D (6 bases). This CDR3 is built from 14 residues. CDR1 and CDR2 (germline): MNHEY, SMNVEV (reference sequence). V gave up 5 bases and J gave up 6 bases, with 13 bases separating them. The CDR3 nucleotides are TGTGCCAGCAGTCCACGACTAGTCGCCGGGGAGCTGTTTTTT. Translation: CASSPRLVAGELFF.

V and J are TRBV11-2 and TRBJ2-7, with D possibly being TRBD2 (5 bases). The germline V gene encodes CDR1 SGHAT and CDR2 FQNNGV. V shed 2 bases and J shed 3 bases, with 11 bases lying between them. The CDR3 is 14 residues long. The CDR3 DNA is TGTGCCAGCAGCTTAAGCGAACTAGGCTACGAGCAGTACTTC. This sequence encodes CASSLSELGYEQYF.